These 2 T cell receptor beta chains came from one sample sequenced in a study of Graves' ophthalmopathy and Graves' hyperthyroidism. Transcripts of RNA were the source for amplifying TCR beta CDR3 regions. In the first round, RT-PCR was carried out with HTBI primers, and a multiplex PCR formed the second round. Using its own MiXCR run on the multiplex PCR reads, TCRdb lists one record per CDR3 protein. The sample lists 52,000 or so distinct CDR3 sequences; 45% to 55% were seen once. Sequencing input: peripheral blood. These receptors were obtained from an adult woman with Graves' ophthalmopathy.

This clonotype was picked up many times. CDR3 nucleotide sequence: TGTGCCAGCAGCGGATACGGGGGGACAGCTTTCTTT. Translated: CASSGYGGTAFF. The rearrangement joins TRBV11-3 to TRBJ1-1; possible D gene TRBD1, 5 bases. Germline-derived CDR1 and CDR2 are SGHNT and YENEEA. This CDR3 spans 12 amino acids. V was shortened by 5 bases and J by 10 bases, with 14 bases between the two germline ends.

This clonotype showed up just a few times. The J gene is TRBJ2-1, the V gene TRBV4-1, with a possible D match to TRBD1 (6 bases). This CDR3 has 16 residues. Trimming stripped 4 bases from V and 0 bases from J, with 13 bases between. Germline assignment: CDR1 MGHRA and CDR2 YSYEKL. In DNA, the CDR3 is TGCGCCAGCAGCCCTAGGGGGACGAGCTCCTACAATGAGCAGTTCTTC. Its translation: CASSPRGTSSYNEQFF.